This is a list of T cell receptor beta chains from one sample in a study of shared clonotypes between healthy human individuals. The method was immunoSEQ multiplex PCR; TCRdb's version includes in-frame clones alone and lacks a portion of them. Of 640,000 or so clones in the sample, approximately 75% are singletons; the top ten hold approximately 1.8%. Sequences were obtained from memory CD4+ T cells sorted from blood. Receptors originate from a woman aged 25-40 years in good health. Each CDR3 is given with its conserved first and last residue. Fields, in order: D gene, CDR3 length, V gene, clone size, J gene, CDR3 DNA, CDR3 protein. D genes are given only for firm matches. Only some rows state a clone size, as once, few, many or a class for expanded clones.

NA	13	TRBV28	NA	TRBJ1-3	TGTGCCAGCAGGCTAGACAGTTGGGACACCATATATTTT	CASRLDSWDTIYF
NA	14	TRBV5-4	NA	TRBJ2-7	TGTGCCAGCAGCTTAATGGGGGGCTCCTACGAGCAGTACTTC	CASSLMGGSYEQYF
NA	13	TRBV7-9	many	TRBJ1-3	TGTGCCAGCCTGGGGGCATCTGGAAACACCATATATTTT	CASLGASGNTIYF
TRBD2	15	TRBV11-1	NA	TRBJ2-5	TGTGCCAGCAGCCCCCAGGGAGGGATCCAAGAGACCCAGTACTTC	CASSPQGGIQETQYF
NA	16	TRBV2	NA	TRBJ2-3	TGTGCCAGCAGTGGGGAGGGAAGGGGGAAGGCAGATACGCAGTATTTT	CASSGEGRGKADTQYF
NA	13	TRBV6-1	NA	TRBJ2-7	TGTGCCAGCACCATACAGGCCCCCTACGAGCAGTACTTC	CASTIQAPYEQYF
NA	13	TRBV7-6	once	TRBJ2-7	TGTGCCAGCAGTTTACAGGTAGCCTACGAGCAGTACTTC	CASSLQVAYEQYF
NA	16	TRBV2	few	TRBJ2-6	TGTGCCAGCAGAAGGAGGGCTGTCACTGGGGCCAACGTCCTGACTTTC	CASRRRAVTGANVLTF
NA	16	TRBV28	NA	TRBJ1-1	TGTGCCAGCAGTTCGCACCCAGGGGTGAAGAACACTGAAGCTTTCTTT	CASSSHPGVKNTEAFF
NA	14	TRBV5-1	many	TRBJ1-5	TGCGCCAGCAGCTTCGGTGACGGTGATCAGCCCCAGCATTTT	CASSFGDGDQPQHF
NA	17	TRBV1	NA	TRBJ2-7	TGCACCAGCAGCCCTAAACCTAGCCGGGACAGGGGAGACGAGCAGTACTTC	CTSSPKPSRDRGDEQYF
NA	14	TRBV7-9	NA	TRBJ2-5	TGTGCCAGCAGCTTAGCAGCGAACCAAGAGACCCAGTACTTC	CASSLAANQETQYF
TRBD1	13	TRBV6-1	NA	TRBJ1-1	TGTGCCAGCAGACCAGGGGGCGTGATTGAAGCTTTCTTT	CASRPGGVIEAFF
NA	18	TRBV19	NA	TRBJ1-5	TGTGCCAGCTCGGAGTCTAAGAGTAGTGTTATTGGCAATCAGCCCCAGCATTTT	CASSESKSSVIGNQPQHF
NA	14	TRBV5-4	NA	TRBJ2-1	TGTGCCAGCAGCCCACGACGACTAAACAATGAGCAGTTCTTC	CASSPRRLNNEQFF
NA	14	TRBV19	NA	TRBJ1-1	TGTGCCAGTAGTCATGAGGCGGGTGGCACTGAAGCTTTCTTT	CASSHEAGGTEAFF
TRBD1	13	TRBV5-1	NA	TRBJ1-2	TGCGCCAGCACTGCCGCAGGGGGCAATGGCTACACCTTC	CASTAAGGNGYTF
TRBD1	15	TRBV28	NA	TRBJ1-2	TGTGCCAGCCTCAACGCCGGGACAGGGGCCTATGGCTACACCTTC	CASLNAGTGAYGYTF
NA	11	TRBV20-1	many	TRBJ1-1	TGCAGTGCTGACCACGACACTGAAGCTTTCTTT	CSADHDTEAFF
NA	13	TRBV5-6	NA	TRBJ1-1	TGTGCCAGCAGCCGACAGGAGGGGACTGAAGCTTTCTTT	CASSRQEGTEAFF
NA	13	TRBV7-3	once	TRBJ1-2	TGTGCCAGCAGCTTAACGGCAGACTATGGCTACACCTTC	CASSLTADYGYTF
NA	14	TRBV11-1	once	TRBJ2-7	TGTGCCAGCAGTAACCCCCCGGGATCAGACGAGCAGTACTTC	CASSNPPGSDEQYF
NA	14	TRBV27	NA	TRBJ2-6	TGTGCCAGCATACCGGTCTCTGGGGCCAACGTCCTGACTTTC	CASIPVSGANVLTF
TRBD1	15	TRBV27	NA	TRBJ1-2	TGTGCCAGCAGTCCCCGGACAGGGGGCAGGGATGGCTACACCTTC	CASSPRTGGRDGYTF
TRBD1	15	TRBV28	NA	TRBJ1-5	TGTGCCAGCAGTTCGACAGGGGGTCGGAATCAGCCCCAGCATTTT	CASSSTGGRNQPQHF
NA	14	TRBV7-9	NA	TRBJ1-4	TGTGCCAGCGGTGAGGGGCAGGGGAATGAAAAACTGTTTTTT	CASGEGQGNEKLFF
TRBD2	15	TRBV15	NA	TRBJ2-7	TGTGCCACCAGCAGGGCTAGCGGGTTAACCTACGAGCAGTACTTC	CATSRASGLTYEQYF
TRBD1	15	TRBV4-2	few	TRBJ1-1	TGTGCCAGCAGCCGCCAGGGGGGCACAGACACTGAAGCTTTCTTT	CASSRQGGTDTEAFF
NA	14	TRBV29-1	NA	TRBJ2-2	TGCAGCGTTGGGTCGGGGCAAACAACCGGGGAGCTGTTTTTT	CSVGSGQTTGELFF
TRBD2	14	TRBV6-6	NA	TRBJ2-7	TGTGCCAGCAGTTACGCGACCCTAGCGGACGAGCAGTACTTC	CASSYATLADEQYF
TRBD1	15	TRBV6-5	NA	TRBJ2-1	TGTGCCAGCAGACTCGACAGGGGGTATAGCAATGAGCAGTTCTTC	CASRLDRGYSNEQFF
TRBD2	17	TRBV7-2	NA	TRBJ2-3	TGTGCCAGCAGCTTAAGTCCGGCGGGAGTTTTCACAGATACGCAGTATTTT	CASSLSPAGVFTDTQYF
NA	15	TRBV5-1	NA	TRBJ2-1	TGCGCCAGCAGCTTTCTAGCGACTAACTACAATGAGCAGTTCTTC	CASSFLATNYNEQFF
NA	15	TRBV7-9	few	TRBJ2-2	TGTGCCAGCAGCCCGGGACTGGCGAACACCGGGGAGCTGTTTTTT	CASSPGLANTGELFF
NA	13	TRBV30	NA	TRBJ2-3	TGTGCCTGGAGTGTCTCATCAGTCCATACGCAGTATTTT	CAWSVSSVHTQYF
TRBD1	15	TRBV19	NA	TRBJ1-3	TGTGCCAGTAGTCCGCCAGGGGGCTCCGGAAACACCATATATTTT	CASSPPGGSGNTIYF
NA	12	TRBV4-1	NA	TRBJ2-1	TGCGCCAGCAGCCAAGGGTGGCCCCCGCAGTTCTTC	CASSQGWPPQFF
TRBD1	16	TRBV5-1	few	TRBJ1-1	TGCGCCAGCAGCTTGGGTCCCCAGGGGGCCGGGACTGAAGCTTTCTTT	CASSLGPQGAGTEAFF
TRBD1	13	TRBV29-1	NA	TRBJ2-2	TGCAGCGCGACAGGGTTTCGTACCGGGGAGCTGTTTTTT	CSATGFRTGELFF
NA	14	TRBV28	once	TRBJ1-3	TGTGCCAGCAGCCCATCGGGGACTGGAAACACCATATATTTT	CASSPSGTGNTIYF
NA	13	TRBV18	once	TRBJ2-3	TGTGCCAGCTCACCCCAGAGAACAGATACGCAGTATTTT	CASSPQRTDTQYF